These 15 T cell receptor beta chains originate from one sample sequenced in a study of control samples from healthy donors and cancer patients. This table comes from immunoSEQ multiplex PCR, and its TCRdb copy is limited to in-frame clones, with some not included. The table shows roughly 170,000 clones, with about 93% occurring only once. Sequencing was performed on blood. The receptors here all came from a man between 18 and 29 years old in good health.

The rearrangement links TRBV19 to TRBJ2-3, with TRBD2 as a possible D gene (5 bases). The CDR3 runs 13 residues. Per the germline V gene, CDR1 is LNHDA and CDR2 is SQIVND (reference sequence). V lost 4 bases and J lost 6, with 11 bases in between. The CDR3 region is CASSTGVRDTQYF. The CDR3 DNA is TGTGCCAGTAGTACCGGGGTCAGGGATACGCAGTATTTT.

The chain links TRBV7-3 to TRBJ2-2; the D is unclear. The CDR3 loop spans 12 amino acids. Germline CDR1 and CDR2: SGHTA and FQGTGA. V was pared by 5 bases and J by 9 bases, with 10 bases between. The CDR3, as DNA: TGTGCCAGCAGCCCCGGTAATCGGGAGCTGTTTTTT. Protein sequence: CASSPGNRELFF.

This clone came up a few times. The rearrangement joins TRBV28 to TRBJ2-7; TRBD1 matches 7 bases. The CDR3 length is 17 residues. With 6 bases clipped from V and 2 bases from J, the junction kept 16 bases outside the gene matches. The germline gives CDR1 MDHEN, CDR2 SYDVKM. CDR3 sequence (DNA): TGTGCCAGCAGCCTGGGTCCCCGACAGGGTCTTCCCTACGAGCAGTACTTC. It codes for CASSLGPRQGLPYEQYF.

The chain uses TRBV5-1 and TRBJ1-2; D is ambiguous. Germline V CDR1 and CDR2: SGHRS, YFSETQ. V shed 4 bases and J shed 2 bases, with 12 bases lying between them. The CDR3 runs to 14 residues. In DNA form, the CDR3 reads TGCGCCAGCAGCGGGGAAAGGGTGAACTATGGCTACACCTTC. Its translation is CASSGERVNYGYTF.

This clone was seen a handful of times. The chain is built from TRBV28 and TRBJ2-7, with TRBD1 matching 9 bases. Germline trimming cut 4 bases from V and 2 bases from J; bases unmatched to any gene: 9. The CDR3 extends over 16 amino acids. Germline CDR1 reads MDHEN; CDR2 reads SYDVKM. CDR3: CASSSIQGAFTYEQYF. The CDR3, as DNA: TGTGCCAGCAGTTCGATACAGGGGGCTTTTACCTACGAGCAGTACTTC.

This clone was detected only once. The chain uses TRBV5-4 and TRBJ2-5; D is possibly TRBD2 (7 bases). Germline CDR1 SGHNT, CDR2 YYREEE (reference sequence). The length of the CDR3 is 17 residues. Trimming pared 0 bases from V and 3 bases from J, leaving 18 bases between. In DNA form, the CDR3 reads TGTGCCAGCAGCTTGGGGACCGGGGGGCGGATGGAAGAGACCCAGTACTTC. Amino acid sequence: CASSLGTGGRMEETQYF. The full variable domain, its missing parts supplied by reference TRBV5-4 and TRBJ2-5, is ETGVTQSPTHLIKTRGQQVTLRCSSQSGHNTVSWYQQALGQGPQFIFQYYREEENGRGNFPPRFSGLQFPNYSSELNVNALELDDSALYLCASSLGTGGRMEETQYFGPGTRLLVL.

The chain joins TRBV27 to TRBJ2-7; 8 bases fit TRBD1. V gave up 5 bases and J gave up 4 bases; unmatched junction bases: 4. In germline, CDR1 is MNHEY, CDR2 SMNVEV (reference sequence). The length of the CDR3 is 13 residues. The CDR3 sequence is CASSTTGAYEQYF. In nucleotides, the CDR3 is TGTGCCAGCAGTACGACAGGGGCGTACGAGCAGTACTTC.

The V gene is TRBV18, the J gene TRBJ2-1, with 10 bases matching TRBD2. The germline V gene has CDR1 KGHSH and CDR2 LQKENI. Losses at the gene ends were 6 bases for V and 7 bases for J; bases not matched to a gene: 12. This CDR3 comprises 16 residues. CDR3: CASSPGLLAGWNEQFF. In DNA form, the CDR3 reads TGTGCCAGCTCCCCTGGGCTACTAGCGGGGTGGAATGAGCAGTTCTTC.

CDR3 DNA: TGCGCCAGCGGGACAGGGGATTCCAATTCACCCCTCCACTTT. Amino acids: CASGTGDSNSPLHF. J is TRBJ1-6 and V is TRBV5-1; TRBD1 agrees at 10 bases. Germline CDR1 and CDR2: SGHRS and YFSETQ. This CDR3 region has 14 residues. After removal of 7 bases from V and 7 bases from J, the junction contained 5 bases not matched to a gene.

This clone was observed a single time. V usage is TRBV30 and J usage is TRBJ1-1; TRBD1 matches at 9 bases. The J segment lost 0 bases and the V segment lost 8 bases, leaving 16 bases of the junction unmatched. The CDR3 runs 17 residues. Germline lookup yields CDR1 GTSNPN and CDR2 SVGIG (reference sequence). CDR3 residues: CAIPGRWTGDLNTEAFF. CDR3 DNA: TGTGCCATTCCCGGAAGGTGGACAGGGGACCTGAACACTGAAGCTTTCTTT.

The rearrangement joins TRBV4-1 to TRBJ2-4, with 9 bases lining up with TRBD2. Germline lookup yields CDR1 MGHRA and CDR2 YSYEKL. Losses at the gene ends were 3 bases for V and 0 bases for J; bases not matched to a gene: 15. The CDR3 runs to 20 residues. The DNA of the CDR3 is TGCGCCAGCAGCCAGATCATAGGCGGGGGGGCCTTATTAGCCAAAAACATTCAGTACTTC. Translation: CASSQIIGGGALLAKNIQYF.

CDR3 sequence reads: CAGTGAIWETQYF. The CDR3 DNA reads as TGTGCCGGAACAGGGGCGATCTGGGAGACCCAGTACTTC. The chain combines TRBV2 with TRBJ2-5; 7 nucleotides align to TRBD1. With V trimmed by 11 bases and J by 5 bases, 11 bases remained unmatched. Germline V CDR1 and CDR2: SNHLY, FYNNEI. The CDR3 is 13 residues long.

Here the CDR3 reads CASSLTGTSVGEQFF. The CDR3 DNA reads TGTGCCAGCAGCTTAACCGGGACTAGCGTCGGGGAGCAGTTCTTC. The V and J genes are TRBV9 and TRBJ2-1; 10 bases map to TRBD2. Germline values: CDR1 SGDLS, CDR2 YYNGEE. With 4 bases clipped from V and 10 bases from J, the junction kept 11 bases outside the gene matches. The CDR3 runs to 15 residues.

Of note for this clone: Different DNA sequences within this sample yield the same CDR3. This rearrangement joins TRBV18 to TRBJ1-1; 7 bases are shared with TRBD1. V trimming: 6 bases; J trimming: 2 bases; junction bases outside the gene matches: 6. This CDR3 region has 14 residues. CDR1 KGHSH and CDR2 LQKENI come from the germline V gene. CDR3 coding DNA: TGTGCCAGCTCCCAGGGGGAGCGAAACACTGAAGCTTTCTTT. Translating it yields CASSQGERNTEAFF.

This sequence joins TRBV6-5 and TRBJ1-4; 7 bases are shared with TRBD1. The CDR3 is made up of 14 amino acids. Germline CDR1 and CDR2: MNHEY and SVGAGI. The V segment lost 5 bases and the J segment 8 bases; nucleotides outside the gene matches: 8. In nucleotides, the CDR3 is TGTGCCAGCAGTCTGACAGGGTCCAGCGAAAAACTGTTTTTT. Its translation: CASSLTGSSEKLFF.